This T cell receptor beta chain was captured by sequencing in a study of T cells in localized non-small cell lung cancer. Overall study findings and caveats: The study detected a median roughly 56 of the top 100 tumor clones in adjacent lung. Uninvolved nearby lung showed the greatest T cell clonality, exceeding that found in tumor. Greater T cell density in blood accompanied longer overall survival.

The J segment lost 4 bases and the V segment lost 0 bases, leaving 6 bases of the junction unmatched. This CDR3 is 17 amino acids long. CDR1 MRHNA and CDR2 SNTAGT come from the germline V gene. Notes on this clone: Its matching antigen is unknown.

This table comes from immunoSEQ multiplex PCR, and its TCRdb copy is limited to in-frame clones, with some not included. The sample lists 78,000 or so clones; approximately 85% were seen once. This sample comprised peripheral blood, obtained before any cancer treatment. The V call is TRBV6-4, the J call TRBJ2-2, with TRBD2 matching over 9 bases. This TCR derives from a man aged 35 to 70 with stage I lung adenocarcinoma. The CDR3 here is CASSDSIGLASTGELFF. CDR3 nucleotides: TGTGCCAGCAGTGACTCGATTGGACTAGCGAGCACCGGGGAGCTGTTTTTT.